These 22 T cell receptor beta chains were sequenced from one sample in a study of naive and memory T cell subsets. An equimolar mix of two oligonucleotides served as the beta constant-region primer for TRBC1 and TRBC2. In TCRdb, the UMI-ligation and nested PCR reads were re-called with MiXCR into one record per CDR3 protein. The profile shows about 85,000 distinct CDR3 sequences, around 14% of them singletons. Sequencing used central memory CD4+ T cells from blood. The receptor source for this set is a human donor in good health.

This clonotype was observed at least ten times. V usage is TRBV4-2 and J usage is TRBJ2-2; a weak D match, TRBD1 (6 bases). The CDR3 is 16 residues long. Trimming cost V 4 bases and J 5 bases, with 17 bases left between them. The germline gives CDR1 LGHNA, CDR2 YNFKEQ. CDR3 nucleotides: TGTGCCAGCAGCCCAATACAGGGAAGGGGGACCGGGGAGCTGTTTTTT. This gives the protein CASSPIQGRGTGELFF.

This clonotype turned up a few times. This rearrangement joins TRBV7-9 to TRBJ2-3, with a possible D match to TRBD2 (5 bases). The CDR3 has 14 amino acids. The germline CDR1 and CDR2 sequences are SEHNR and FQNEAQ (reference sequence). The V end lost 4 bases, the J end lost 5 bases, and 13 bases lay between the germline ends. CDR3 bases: TGTGCCAGCAGCTGGTCGGCGGAGGTAGATACGCAGTATTTT. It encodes CASSWSAEVDTQYF. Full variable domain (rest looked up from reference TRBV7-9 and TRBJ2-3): DTGVSQNPRHKITKRGQNVTFRCDPISEHNRLYWYRQTLGQGPEFLTYFQNEAQLEKSRLLSDRFSAERPKGSFSTLEIQRTEQGDSAMYLCASSWSAEVDTQYFGPGTRLTVL.

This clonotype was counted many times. Written as DNA, the CDR3 is TGTGCCAGCAGTTTAGCGCGCGGGTCCTTTGGAGGCAAAAACATTCAGTACTTC. As protein: CASSLARGSFGGKNIQYF. The J gene is TRBJ2-4, the V gene TRBV12-3 or TRBV12-4, with D tentatively TRBD2 (5 bases). This CDR3 is 18 amino acids long. The germline V and J ends were trimmed by 0 bases and 3 bases, with 18 bases remaining between them.

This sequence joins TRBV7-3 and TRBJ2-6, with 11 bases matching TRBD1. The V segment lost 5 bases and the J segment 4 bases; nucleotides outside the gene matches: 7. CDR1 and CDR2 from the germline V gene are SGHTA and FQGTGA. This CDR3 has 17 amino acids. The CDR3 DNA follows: TGTGCCAGCAGCGAAGGGACAGGGGGAGCAGGGGCCAACGTCCTGACTTTC. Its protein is CASSEGTGGAGANVLTF.

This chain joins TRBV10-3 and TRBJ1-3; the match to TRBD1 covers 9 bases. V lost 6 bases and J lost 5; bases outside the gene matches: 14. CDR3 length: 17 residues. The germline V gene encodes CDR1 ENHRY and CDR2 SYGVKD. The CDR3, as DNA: TGTGCCATCAGCGAGCTCCCGGGACAGGGCTCAAGAAACACCATATATTTT. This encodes CAISELPGQGSRNTIYF.

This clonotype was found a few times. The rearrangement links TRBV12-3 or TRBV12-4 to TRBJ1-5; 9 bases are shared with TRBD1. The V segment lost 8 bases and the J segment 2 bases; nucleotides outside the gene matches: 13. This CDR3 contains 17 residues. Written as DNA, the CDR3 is TGTGCCAGCCTAACAGGGGGCACCAATGTTGGCAATCAGCCCCAGCATTTT. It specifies CASLTGGTNVGNQPQHF.

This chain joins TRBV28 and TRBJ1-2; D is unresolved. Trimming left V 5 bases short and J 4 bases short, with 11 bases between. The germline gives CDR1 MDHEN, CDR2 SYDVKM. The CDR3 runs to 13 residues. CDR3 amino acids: CASSQDSAYGYTF. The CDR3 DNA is TGTGCCAGCAGTCAGGACTCAGCCTATGGCTACACCTTC.

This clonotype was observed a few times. The CDR3 DNA is TGTGCCAGCAGCCAAGGCCCCACCTATAGCCAGCCCCAGCATTTT. Amino acids: CASSQGPTYSQPQHF. This chain joins TRBV3-1 and TRBJ1-5, with no clear D. V was trimmed by 1 base and J by 7 bases, leaving 14 bases between them. From germline, CDR1 is LGHDT and CDR2 YNNKEL (reference sequence). The CDR3 runs to 15 residues.

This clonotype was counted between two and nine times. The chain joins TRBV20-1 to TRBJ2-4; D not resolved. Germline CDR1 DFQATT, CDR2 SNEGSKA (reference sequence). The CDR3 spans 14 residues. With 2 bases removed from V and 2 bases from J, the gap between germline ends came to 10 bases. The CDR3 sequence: CSARYMPTKNIQYF. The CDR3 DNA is TGCAGTGCTAGATACATGCCAACCAAAAACATTCAGTACTTC.

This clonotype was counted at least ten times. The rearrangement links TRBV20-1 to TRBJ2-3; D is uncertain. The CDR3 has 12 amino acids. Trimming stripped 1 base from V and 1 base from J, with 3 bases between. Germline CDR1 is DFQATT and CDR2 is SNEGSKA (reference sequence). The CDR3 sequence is CSARGGTDTQYF. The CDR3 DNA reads TGCAGTGCTAGAGGCGGCACAGATACGCAGTATTTT.

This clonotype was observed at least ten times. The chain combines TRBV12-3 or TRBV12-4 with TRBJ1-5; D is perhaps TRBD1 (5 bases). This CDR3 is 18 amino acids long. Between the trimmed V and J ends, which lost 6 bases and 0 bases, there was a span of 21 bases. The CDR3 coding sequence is TGTGCCAGCAGCCCCGGGACTCCAGGGTATTATAGCAATCAGCCCCAGCATTTT. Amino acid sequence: CASSPGTPGYYSNQPQHF.

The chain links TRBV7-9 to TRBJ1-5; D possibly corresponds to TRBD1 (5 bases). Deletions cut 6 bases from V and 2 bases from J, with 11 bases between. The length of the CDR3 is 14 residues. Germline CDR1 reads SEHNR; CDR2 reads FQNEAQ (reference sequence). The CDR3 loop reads CASRVFRGNQPQHF. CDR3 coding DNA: TGTGCCAGCAGGGTTTTCAGGGGCAATCAGCCCCAGCATTTT.

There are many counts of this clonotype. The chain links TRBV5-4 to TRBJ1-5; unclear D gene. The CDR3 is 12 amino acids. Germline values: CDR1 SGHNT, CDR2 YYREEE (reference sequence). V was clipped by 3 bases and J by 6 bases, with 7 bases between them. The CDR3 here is CASSWLGQPQHF. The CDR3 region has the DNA TGTGCCAGCAGCTGGTTAGGTCAGCCCCAGCATTTT.

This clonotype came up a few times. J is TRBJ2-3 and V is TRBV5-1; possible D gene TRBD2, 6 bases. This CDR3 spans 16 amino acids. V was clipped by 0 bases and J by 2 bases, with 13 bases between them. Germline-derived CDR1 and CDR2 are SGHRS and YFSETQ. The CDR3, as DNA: TGCGCCAGCAGCTTGGATGGTAGCGGCACCACAGATACGCAGTATTTT. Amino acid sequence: CASSLDGSGTTDTQYF.

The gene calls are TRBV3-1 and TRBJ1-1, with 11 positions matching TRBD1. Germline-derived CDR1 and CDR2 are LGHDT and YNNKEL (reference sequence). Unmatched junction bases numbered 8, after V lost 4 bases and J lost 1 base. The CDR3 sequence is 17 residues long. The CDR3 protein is CASSRTGGPLRNTEAFF. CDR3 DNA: TGTGCCAGCAGCCGGACAGGGGGCCCTTTAAGGAACACTGAAGCTTTCTTT. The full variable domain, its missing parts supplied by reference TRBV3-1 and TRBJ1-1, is DTAVSQTPKYLVTQMGNDKSIKCEQNLGHDTMYWYKQDSKKFLKIMFSYNNKELIINETVPNRFSPKSPDKAHLNLHINSLELGDSAVYFCASSRTGGPLRNTEAFFGQGTRLTVV.

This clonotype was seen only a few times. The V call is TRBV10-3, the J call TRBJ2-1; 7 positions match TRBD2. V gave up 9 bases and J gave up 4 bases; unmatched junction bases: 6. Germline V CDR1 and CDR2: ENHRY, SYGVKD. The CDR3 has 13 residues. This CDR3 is CAMASGKYNEQFF. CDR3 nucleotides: TGTGCCATGGCTAGCGGAAAGTACAATGAGCAGTTCTTC.

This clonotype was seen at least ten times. CDR3 DNA: TGTGCCAGCAGCCAAATCGGGACTAATTCAGATACGCAGTATTTT. Translation gives CASSQIGTNSDTQYF. The chain joins TRBV7-2 to TRBJ2-3, with 7 bases identical to TRBD2. CDR3 length equals 15 residues. V lost 5 bases, J lost 4 bases, and 9 bases stayed unmatched. CDR1 is SGHTA and CDR2 is FQGNSA in the germline V gene.

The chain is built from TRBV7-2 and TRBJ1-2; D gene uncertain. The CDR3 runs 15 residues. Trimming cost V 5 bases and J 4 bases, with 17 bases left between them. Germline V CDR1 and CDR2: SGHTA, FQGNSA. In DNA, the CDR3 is TGTGCCAGCAGCCCCCCCCTGGGAGGAGTCTATGGCTACACCTTC. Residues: CASSPPLGGVYGYTF.

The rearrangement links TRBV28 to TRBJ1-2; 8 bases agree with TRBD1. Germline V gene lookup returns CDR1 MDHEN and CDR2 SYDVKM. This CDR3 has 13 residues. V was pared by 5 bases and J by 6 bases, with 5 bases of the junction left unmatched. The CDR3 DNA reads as TGTGCCAGCAGTGGACAGGGACGGCATGGCTACACCTTC. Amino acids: CASSGQGRHGYTF.

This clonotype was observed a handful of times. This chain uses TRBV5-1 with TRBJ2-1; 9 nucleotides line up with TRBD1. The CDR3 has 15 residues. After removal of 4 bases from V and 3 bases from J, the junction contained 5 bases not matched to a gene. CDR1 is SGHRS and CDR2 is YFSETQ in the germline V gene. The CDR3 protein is CASSLSGQGYNEQFF. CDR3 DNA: TGCGCCAGCAGCCTTTCGGGACAGGGCTACAATGAGCAGTTCTTC.

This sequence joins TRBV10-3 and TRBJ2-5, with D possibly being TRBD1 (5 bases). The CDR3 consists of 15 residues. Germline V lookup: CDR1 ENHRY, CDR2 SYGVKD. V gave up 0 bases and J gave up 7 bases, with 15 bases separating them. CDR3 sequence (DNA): TGTGCCATCAGTGAGTCGAACCCCGGAACAGGGACCCAGTACTTC. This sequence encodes CAISESNPGTGTQYF.

DNA of the CDR3: TGTGCCAGCACGAGGGAGTACAATGAGCAGTTCTTC. It yields the protein CASTREYNEQFF. The chain recombines TRBV2 with TRBJ2-1; TRBD2 might be the D (5 bases). The CDR3 is 12 amino acids. Germline CDR1 reads SNHLY; CDR2 reads FYNNEI. V was cut by 7 bases and J by 4 bases, with 8 bases left in between.